Below are 13 T cell receptor beta chains sequenced from a single sample in a study of CD8+CD57+ T cells in acquired aplastic anemia. It was genomic DNA that served as the template for profiling TCR beta VDJ and CDR3. A single record per CDR3 protein comes from TCRdb applying MiXCR to the reads. Among approximately 190,000 distinct CDR3 sequences, under 70% were seen once, and the ten largest hold under 60%. Sequenced sample: sorted CD4+, CD8+, or CD8+CD57+ T cells (not recorded which) from PBMCs. These TCRs come from a human donor with severe aplastic anemia or a healthy control (not recorded which).

The chain has TRBV19 and TRBJ1-1, with a weak D call TRBD1 (6 bases). V lost 2 bases to trimming and J lost 4 bases, with 14 bases between them. The CDR3 runs to 15 residues. CDR1 is LNHDA, CDR2 SQIVND, per germline (reference sequence). CDR3 DNA sequence: TGTGCCAGTAGTATATCAGGGGATTGGATCACTGAAGCTTTCTTT. Protein sequence: CASSISGDWITEAFF. Full variable domain (remainder filled in from reference TRBV19 and TRBJ1-1): DGGITQSPKYLFRKEGQNVTLSCEQNLNHDAMYWYRQDPGQGLRLIYYSQIVNDFQKGDIAEGYSVSREKKESFPLTVTSAQKNPTAFYLCASSISGDWITEAFFGQGTRLTVV.

The DNA of the CDR3 is TGTGCCAGCAGCTTAATACGGGAGGGCCAATTTTATTTT. It yields the protein CASSLIREGQFYF. The V gene is TRBV7-3, the J gene TRBJ2-3; 8 bases fit TRBD2. The CDR3 loop spans 13 amino acids. V shed 1 base, J shed 15 bases, and the junction held 9 bases outside the gene matches. In germline, CDR1 is SGHTA, CDR2 FQGTGA.

V gene TRBV11-1 combines with J gene TRBJ2-7, with TRBD2 as a possible D gene (5 bases). CDR1 is SGHAT and CDR2 is FQDESV in the germline V gene (reference sequence). The CDR3 has 15 amino acids. Trimming took off 5 bases at V and 5 bases at J, with 19 bases between the two ends. In DNA, the CDR3 is TGTGCCAGCAGCCTGTTATCTAGAGGGTTTAACGAGCAGTACTTC. It translates to CASSLLSRGFNEQYF.

The chain employs TRBV29-1 and TRBJ2-7; 9 positions agree with TRBD2. The germline gives CDR1 SQVTM, CDR2 ANQGSEA. The CDR3 spans 14 residues. The V and J ends lost 4 bases and 6 bases, in that order; junction bases with no gene match: 10. CDR3 sequence (DNA): TGCAGCGTTGGGTCTAGCGGGGAGTTGAGCGAGCAGTACTTC. It specifies CSVGSSGELSEQYF.

The CDR3 coding sequence is TGCAGTGCTAGAGACCAGAACCTAGGGGACAGGGATTCACCCCTCCACTTT. Amino acids: CSARDQNLGDRDSPLHF. V usage is TRBV20-1 and J usage is TRBJ1-6; 9 nucleotides match TRBD1. Germline values: CDR1 DFQATT, CDR2 SNEGSKA (reference sequence). The CDR3 runs 17 residues. Losses at the gene ends were 0 bases for V and 8 bases for J; bases not matched to a gene: 11.

This clonotype was observed a single time. V and J are TRBV20-1 and TRBJ1-1; no reliable D call. CDR3 size: 12 residues. Germline V gene data show CDR1 as DFQATT and CDR2 as SNEGSKA (reference sequence). V gave up 6 bases and J gave up 1 base, with 9 bases separating them. In nucleotides, the CDR3 is TGCAGTGCCCCTGAACGGAACACTGAAGCTTTCTTT. Translated, it gives CSAPERNTEAFF.

The rearrangement uses TRBV24-1 and TRBJ2-3; no firm D call. In germline, CDR1 is KGHDR, CDR2 SFDVKD. CDR3 size: 16 residues. Trimming left V 4 bases short and J 0 bases short, with 13 bases between. The CDR3 sequence: CATSDPTSSSTDTQYF. The CDR3 DNA sequence: TGTGCCACCAGTGACCCTACCTCGTCTAGCACAGATACGCAGTATTTT.

This clonotype was observed a few times. The chain recombines TRBV15 with TRBJ2-7; the D is unclear. This CDR3 has 14 amino acids. Germline CDR1 is LNHNV and CDR2 is YYDKDF (reference sequence). V lost 1 base and J lost 4, with 11 bases in between. CDR3 sequence: CATSRVDAGYEQYF. As DNA, the CDR3 is TGTGCCACCAGCAGAGTTGACGCAGGATACGAGCAGTACTTC. The whole variable domain, filled in from reference TRBV15 and TRBJ2-7, reads DAMVIQNPRYQVTQFGKPVTLSCSQTLNHNVMYWYQQKSSQAPKLLFHYYDKDFNNEADTPDNFQSRRPNTSFCFLDIRSPGLGDTAMYLCATSRVDAGYEQYFGPGTRLTVT.

The chain uses TRBV12-3 or TRBV12-4 and TRBJ2-5, with D perhaps matching TRBD1 or TRBD2 (6 bases each). This CDR3 has 15 residues. The V end was cut by 6 bases, the J end by 5 bases, with 19 bases between. The DNA of the CDR3 is TGTGCCAGCAGCCTAAAATGGGGGGCCAGGGAGACCCAGTACTTC. Encoded protein: CASSLKWGARETQYF.

This clonotype was counted ten times or more. The genes are TRBV11-1 and TRBJ1-2; 7 bases line up with TRBD1. The CDR3 runs 12 residues. With 4 bases clipped from V and 6 bases from J, the junction kept 2 bases outside the gene matches. Germline CDR1 SGHAT, CDR2 FQDESV (reference sequence). The CDR3 loop reads CASSSTGHGYTF. Here the CDR3 DNA reads TGTGCCAGCAGCTCGACAGGGCATGGCTACACCTTC.

The chain uses TRBV7-9 and TRBJ1-1, with D hard to call. The CDR3 contains 14 residues. Germline CDR1 is SEHNR and CDR2 is FQNEAQ (reference sequence). Between the trimmed V and J ends, which lost 2 bases and 4 bases, there was a span of 11 bases. The CDR3 reads CASSLRQAVTEAFF. CDR3 nucleotide sequence: TGTGCCAGCAGCTTAAGGCAGGCGGTCACTGAAGCTTTCTTT.

V usage is TRBV2 and J usage is TRBJ2-1; 9 bases line up with TRBD1. Trimming cost V 6 bases and J 8 bases; bases outside gene matches: 8. The CDR3 has 14 amino acids. Germline CDR1 reads SNHLY; CDR2 reads FYNNEI. The CDR3 loop reads CASRSGQGVDEQFF. The CDR3 coding sequence is TGTGCCAGCAGATCGGGACAGGGTGTCGATGAGCAGTTCTTC.

The CDR3 nucleotides read TGTGCCAGCAGTCATCAGGGGATCTATGGCTACACCTTC. Residues: CASSHQGIYGYTF. This chain connects TRBV27 to TRBJ1-2; possible D gene TRBD1, 6 bases. Germline V CDR1 and CDR2: MNHEY, SMNVEV (reference sequence). This CDR3 has 13 residues. Trimming cost V 5 bases and J 4 bases, with 11 bases left between them.